The present T cell receptor (beta chain) was sequenced within a study of cytomegalovirus exposure and HLA in healthy donors. Study results and limitations: Most TCRs appeared rarely, but some public TCRs recurred in many donors. A few V segments could not be told apart, such as TRBV6-2 and TRBV6-3, and were left out. TCR beta chain V- and J-gene trimming was linked, in a later analysis, to a missense variant in DCLRE1C.

Germline V gene lookup returns CDR1 MNHEY and CDR2 SMNVEV (reference sequence). This CDR3 has 12 residues. The V end was cut by 8 bases, the J end by 10 bases, with 17 bases between. It was with 60 Vbeta and 13 Jbeta primers that the PCR ran. Data came from immunoSEQ multiplex PCR; TCRdb stores just in-frame clones and leaves some out. The data hold 100,000 to 150,000 clones, with roughly 78% observed a single time. Turning to this clone: Its specificity is unknown.

The sequence came from a man aged 25 to 45 in good health and CMV-seropositive. Sequenced: PBMCs. The chain uses TRBV27 and TRBJ1-1, with a possible D match to TRBD1 (6 bases). CDR3 sequence (DNA): TGTGCCAGCGGAAACAGGGTCTCAGGAGCTTTCTTT. Translation: CASGNRVSGAFF.